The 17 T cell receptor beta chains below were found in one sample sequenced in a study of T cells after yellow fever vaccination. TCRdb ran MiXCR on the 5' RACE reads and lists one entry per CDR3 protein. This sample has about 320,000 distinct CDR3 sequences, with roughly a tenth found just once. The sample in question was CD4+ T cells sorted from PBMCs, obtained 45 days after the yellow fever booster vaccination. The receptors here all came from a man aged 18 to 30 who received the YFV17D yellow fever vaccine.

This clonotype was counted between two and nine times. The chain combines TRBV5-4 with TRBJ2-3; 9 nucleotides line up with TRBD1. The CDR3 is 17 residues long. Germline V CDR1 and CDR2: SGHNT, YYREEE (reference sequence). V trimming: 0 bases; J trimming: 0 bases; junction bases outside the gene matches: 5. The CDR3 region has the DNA TGTGCCAGCAGCTTGGCGAAACAGGGGGCTAGCACAGATACGCAGTATTTT. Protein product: CASSLAKQGASTDTQYF.

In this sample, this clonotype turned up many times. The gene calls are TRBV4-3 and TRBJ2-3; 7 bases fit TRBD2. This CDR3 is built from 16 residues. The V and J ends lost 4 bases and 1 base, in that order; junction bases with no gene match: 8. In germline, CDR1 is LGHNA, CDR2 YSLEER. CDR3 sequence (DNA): TGCGCCAGCAGCCGGGAGGGACCCCCTGGCACAGATACGCAGTATTTT. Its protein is CASSREGPPGTDTQYF.

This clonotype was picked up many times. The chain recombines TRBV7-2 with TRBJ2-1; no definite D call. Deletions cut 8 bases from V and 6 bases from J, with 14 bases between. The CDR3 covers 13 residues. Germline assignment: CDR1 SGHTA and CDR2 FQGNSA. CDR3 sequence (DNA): TGTGCCAGCCGTCCGGTTGGGGTCAATGAGCAGTTCTTC. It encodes CASRPVGVNEQFF. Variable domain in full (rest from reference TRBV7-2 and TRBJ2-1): GAGVSQSPSNKVTEKGKDVELRCDPISGHTALYWYRQSLGQGLEFLIYFQGNSAPDKSGLPSDRFSAERTGGSVSTLTIQRTQQEDSAVYLCASRPVGVNEQFFGPGTRLTVL.

The CDR3 DNA reads as TGTGCCAGTAGTCTACCGACTAGCGGGGAGAACACCGGGGAGCTGTTTTTT. Residues: CASSLPTSGENTGELFF. The V call is TRBV19, the J call TRBJ2-2; 11 nucleotides line up with TRBD2. Germline CDR1 is LNHDA and CDR2 is SQIVND (reference sequence). The J segment lost 1 base and the V segment lost 5 bases, leaving 6 bases of the junction unmatched. This CDR3 spans 17 amino acids. Variable domain in full (rest from reference TRBV19 and TRBJ2-2): DGGITQSPKYLFRKEGQNVTLSCEQNLNHDAMYWYRQDPGQGLRLIYYSQIVNDFQKGDIAEGYSVSREKKESFPLTVTSAQKNPTAFYLCASSLPTSGENTGELFFGEGSRLTVL.

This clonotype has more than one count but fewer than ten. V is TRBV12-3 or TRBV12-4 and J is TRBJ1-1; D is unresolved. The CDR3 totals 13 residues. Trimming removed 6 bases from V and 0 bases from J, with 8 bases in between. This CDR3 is CASRLHMNTEAFF. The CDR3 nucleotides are TGTGCCAGCAGGCTTCACATGAACACTGAAGCTTTCTTT.

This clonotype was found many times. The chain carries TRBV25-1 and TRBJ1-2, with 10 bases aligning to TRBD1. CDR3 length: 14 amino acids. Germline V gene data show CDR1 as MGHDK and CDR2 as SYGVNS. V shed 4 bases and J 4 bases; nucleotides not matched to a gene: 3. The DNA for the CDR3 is TGTGCCAGCAGTGGACAGGGGGCCCTCTATGGCTACACCTTC. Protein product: CASSGQGALYGYTF.

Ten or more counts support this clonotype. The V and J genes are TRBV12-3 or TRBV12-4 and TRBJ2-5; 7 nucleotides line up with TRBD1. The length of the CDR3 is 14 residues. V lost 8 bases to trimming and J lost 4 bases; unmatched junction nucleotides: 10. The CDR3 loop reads CASRTGVVAETQYF. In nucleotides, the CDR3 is TGTGCCAGCCGTACAGGGGTAGTAGCAGAGACCCAGTACTTC.

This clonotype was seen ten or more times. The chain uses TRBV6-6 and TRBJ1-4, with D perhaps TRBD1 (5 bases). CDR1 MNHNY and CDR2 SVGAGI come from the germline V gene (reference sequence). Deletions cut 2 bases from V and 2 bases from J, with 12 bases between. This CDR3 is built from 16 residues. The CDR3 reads CASSYPPGGTNEKLFF. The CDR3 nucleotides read TGTGCCAGCAGTTACCCCCCCGGGGGGACTAATGAAAAACTGTTTTTT.

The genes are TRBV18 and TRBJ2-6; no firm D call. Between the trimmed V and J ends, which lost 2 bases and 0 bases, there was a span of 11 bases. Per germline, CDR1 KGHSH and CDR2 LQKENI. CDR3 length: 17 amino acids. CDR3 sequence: CASSPAPADSGANVLTF. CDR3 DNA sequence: TGTGCCAGCTCACCAGCTCCCGCGGACTCTGGGGCCAACGTCCTGACTTTC.

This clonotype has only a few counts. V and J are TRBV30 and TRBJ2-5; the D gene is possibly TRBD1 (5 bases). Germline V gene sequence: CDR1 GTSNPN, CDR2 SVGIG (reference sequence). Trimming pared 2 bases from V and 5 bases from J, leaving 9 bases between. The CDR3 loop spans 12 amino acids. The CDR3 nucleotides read TGTGCCTGGAGTAGGGGTCTCGAGACCCAGTACTTC. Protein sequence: CAWSRGLETQYF. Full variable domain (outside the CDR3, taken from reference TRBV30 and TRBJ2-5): SQTIHQWPATLVQPVGSPLSLECTVEGTSNPNLYWYRQAAGRGLQLLFYSVGIGQISSEVPQNLSASRPQDRQFILSSKKLLLSDSGFYLCAWSRGLETQYFGPGTRLLVL.

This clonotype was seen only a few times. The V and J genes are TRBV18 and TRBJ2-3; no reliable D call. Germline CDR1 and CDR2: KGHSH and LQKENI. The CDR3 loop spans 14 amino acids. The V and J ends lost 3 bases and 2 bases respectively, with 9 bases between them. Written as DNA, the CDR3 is TGTGCCAGCTCACCGCAGATACACACAGATACGCAGTATTTT. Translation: CASSPQIHTDTQYF.

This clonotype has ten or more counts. CDR3 residues: CASSPGWGRFENIQYF. Here the CDR3 DNA reads TGTGCCAGCAGCCCAGGATGGGGGCGCTTCGAAAACATTCAGTACTTC. The chain employs TRBV5-6 and TRBJ2-4, with TRBD1 as a possible D gene (6 bases). Trimming shortened V by 4 bases and J by 5 bases, and 19 bases separated the two germline ends. The CDR3 runs 16 residues. Germline CDR1 and CDR2: SGHDT and YYEEEE.

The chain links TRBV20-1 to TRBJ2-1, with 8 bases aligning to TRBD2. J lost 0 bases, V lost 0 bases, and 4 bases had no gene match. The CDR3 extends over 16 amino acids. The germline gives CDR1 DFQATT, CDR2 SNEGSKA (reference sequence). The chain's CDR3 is CSARDPLAGSYNEQFF. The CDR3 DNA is TGCAGTGCTAGAGACCCCCTAGCGGGCTCCTACAATGAGCAGTTCTTC.

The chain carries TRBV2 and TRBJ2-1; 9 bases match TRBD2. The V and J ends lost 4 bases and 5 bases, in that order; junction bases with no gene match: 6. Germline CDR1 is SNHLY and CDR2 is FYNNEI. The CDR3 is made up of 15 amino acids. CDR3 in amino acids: CASSGLSGGHNEQFF. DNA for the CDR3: TGTGCCAGCAGTGGTCTCAGCGGGGGGCACAATGAGCAGTTCTTC.

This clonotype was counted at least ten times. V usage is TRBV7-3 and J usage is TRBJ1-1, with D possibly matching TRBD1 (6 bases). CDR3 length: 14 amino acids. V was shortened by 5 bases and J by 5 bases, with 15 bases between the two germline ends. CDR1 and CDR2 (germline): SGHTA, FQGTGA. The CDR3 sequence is CASSLQGGGTEAFF. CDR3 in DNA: TGTGCCAGCAGCCTACAGGGCGGGGGTACTGAAGCTTTCTTT. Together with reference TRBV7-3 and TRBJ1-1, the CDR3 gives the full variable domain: GAGVSQTPSNKVTEKGKYVELRCDPISGHTALYWYRQSLGQGPEFLIYFQGTGAADDSGLPNDRFFAVRPEGSVSTLKIQRTERGDSAVYLCASSLQGGGTEAFFGQGTRLTVV.

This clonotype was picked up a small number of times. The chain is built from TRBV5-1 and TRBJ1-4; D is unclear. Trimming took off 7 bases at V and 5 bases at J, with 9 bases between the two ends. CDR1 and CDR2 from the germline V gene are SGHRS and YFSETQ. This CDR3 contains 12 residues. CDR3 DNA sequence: TGCGCCAGCCGGGATGGAAATGAAAAACTGTTTTTT. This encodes CASRDGNEKLFF.

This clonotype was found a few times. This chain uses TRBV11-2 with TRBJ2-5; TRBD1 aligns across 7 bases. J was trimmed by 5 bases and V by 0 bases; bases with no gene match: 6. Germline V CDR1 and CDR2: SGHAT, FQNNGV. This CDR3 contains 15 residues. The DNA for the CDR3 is TGTGCCAGCAGCTTAGATCGTCAAGGGGGCGAGACCCAGTACTTC. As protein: CASSLDRQGGETQYF. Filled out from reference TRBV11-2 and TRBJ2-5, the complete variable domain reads EAGVAQSPRYKIIEKRQSVAFWCNPISGHATLYWYQQILGQGPKLLIQFQNNGVVDDSQLPKDRFSAERLKGVDSTLKIQPAKLEDSAVYLCASSLDRQGGETQYFGPGTRLLVL.